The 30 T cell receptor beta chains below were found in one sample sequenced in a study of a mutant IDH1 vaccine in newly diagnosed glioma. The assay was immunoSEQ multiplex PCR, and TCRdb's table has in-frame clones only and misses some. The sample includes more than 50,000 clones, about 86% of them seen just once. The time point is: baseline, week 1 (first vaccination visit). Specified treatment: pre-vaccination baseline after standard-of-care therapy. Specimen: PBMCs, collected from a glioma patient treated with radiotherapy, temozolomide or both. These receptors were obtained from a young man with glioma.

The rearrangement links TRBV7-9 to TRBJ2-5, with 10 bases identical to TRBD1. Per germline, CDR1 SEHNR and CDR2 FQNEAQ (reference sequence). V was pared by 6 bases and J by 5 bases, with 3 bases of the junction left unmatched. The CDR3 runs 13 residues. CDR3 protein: CASSWTGGETQYF. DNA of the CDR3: TGTGCCAGCAGTTGGACAGGGGGGGAGACCCAGTACTTC.

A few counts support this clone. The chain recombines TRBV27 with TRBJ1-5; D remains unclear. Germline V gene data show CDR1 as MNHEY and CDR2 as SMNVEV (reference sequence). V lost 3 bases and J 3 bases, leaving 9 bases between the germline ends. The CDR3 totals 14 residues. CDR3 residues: CASSFGRNNQPQHF. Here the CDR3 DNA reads TGTGCCAGCAGTTTCGGCAGGAACAATCAGCCCCAGCATTTT.

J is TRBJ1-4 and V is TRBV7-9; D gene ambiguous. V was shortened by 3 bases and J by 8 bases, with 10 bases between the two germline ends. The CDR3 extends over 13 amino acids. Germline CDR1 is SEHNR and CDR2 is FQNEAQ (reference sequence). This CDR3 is CASSFLLGEKLFF. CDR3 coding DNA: TGTGCCAGCAGCTTTTTGCTAGGGGAAAAACTGTTTTTT.

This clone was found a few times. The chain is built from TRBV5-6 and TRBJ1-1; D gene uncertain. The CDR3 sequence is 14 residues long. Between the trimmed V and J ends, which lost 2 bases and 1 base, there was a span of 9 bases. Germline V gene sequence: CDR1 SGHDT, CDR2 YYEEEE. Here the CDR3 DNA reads TGTGCCAGCAGCTTAAGGGTTACGAACACTGAAGCTTTCTTT. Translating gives CASSLRVTNTEAFF.

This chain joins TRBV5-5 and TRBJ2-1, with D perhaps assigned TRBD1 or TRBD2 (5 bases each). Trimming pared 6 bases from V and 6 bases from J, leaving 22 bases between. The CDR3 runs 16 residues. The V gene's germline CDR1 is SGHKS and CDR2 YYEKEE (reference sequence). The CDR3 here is CASTFERTLRGNEQFF. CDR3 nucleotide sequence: TGTGCCAGCACATTTGAGCGGACCCTTAGGGGCAATGAGCAGTTCTTC.

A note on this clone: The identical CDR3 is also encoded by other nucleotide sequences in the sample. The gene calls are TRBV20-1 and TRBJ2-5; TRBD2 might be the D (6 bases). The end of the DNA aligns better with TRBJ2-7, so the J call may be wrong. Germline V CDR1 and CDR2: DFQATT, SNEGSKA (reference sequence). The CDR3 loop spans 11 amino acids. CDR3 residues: CSARGGYEQYF. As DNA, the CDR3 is TGCAGTGCTAGGGGGGGTTACGAGCAGTACTTC.

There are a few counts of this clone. This CDR3 is CASSLELTGARTEAFF. CDR3 in DNA: TGTGCCAGCAGCTTGGAATTAACAGGGGCGCGGACTGAAGCTTTCTTT. The V call is TRBV7-9, the J call TRBJ1-1, with 7 bases identical to TRBD1. CDR1 is SEHNR, CDR2 FQNEAQ, per germline (reference sequence). This CDR3 has 16 amino acids. J lost 5 bases, V lost 3 bases, and 12 bases had no gene match.

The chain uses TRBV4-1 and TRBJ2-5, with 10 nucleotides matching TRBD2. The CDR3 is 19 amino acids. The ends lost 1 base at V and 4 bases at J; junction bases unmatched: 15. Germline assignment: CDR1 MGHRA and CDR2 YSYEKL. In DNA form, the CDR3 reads TGCGCCAGCAGCCAAGGCCCTAGCGGGGGAAGCCCGACGGGAGAGACCCAGTACTTC. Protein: CASSQGPSGGSPTGETQYF.

The CDR3: CASSSLPSGGNTGELFF. The DNA of the CDR3 is TGCGCCAGCAGCTCTCTACCTAGCGGGGGGAACACCGGGGAGCTGTTTTTT. The V call is TRBV5-1, the J call TRBJ2-2, with 10 bases lining up with TRBD2. V lost 3 bases and J lost 1; bases outside the gene matches: 6. The germline CDR1 and CDR2 sequences are SGHRS and YFSETQ. This CDR3 has 17 residues.

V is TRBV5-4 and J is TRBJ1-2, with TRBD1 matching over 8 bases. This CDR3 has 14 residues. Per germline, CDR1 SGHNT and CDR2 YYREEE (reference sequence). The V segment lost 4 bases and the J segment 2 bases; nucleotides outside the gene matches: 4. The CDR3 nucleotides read TGTGCCAGCAGCCTGCGGACAGGGAACTATGGCTACACCTTC. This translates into CASSLRTGNYGYTF.

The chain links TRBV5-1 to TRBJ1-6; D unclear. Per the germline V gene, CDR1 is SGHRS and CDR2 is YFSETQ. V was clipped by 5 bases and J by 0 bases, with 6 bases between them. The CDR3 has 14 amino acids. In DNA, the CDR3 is TGCGCCAGCAGGATCGACTCCTATAATTCACCCCTCCACTTT. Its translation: CASRIDSYNSPLHF.

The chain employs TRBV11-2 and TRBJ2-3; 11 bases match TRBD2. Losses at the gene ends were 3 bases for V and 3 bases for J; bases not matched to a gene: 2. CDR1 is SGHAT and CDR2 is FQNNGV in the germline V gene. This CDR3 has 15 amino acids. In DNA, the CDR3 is TGTGCCAGCAGCTTTAGCGGGGGGGGAACAGATACGCAGTATTTT. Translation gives CASSFSGGGTDTQYF. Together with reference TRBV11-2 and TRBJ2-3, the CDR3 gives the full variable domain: EAGVAQSPRYKIIEKRQSVAFWCNPISGHATLYWYQQILGQGPKLLIQFQNNGVVDDSQLPKDRFSAERLKGVDSTLKIQPAKLEDSAVYLCASSFSGGGTDTQYFGPGTRLTVL.

CDR3 nucleotides: TGTGCCAGCAGCTACTTAGGGGTTTCACCCCTCCACTTT. This encodes CASSYLGVSPLHF. The V gene is TRBV5-5, the J gene TRBJ1-6; perhaps TRBD1 as D (5 bases). Trimming removed 3 bases at V and 9 bases at J, with 10 bases between. The length of the CDR3 is 13 residues. CDR1 SGHKS and CDR2 YYEKEE come from the germline V gene (reference sequence).

This CDR3 reads CASSSDDWEETQYF. For the CDR3, the DNA is TGCGCCAGCAGCTCAGATGACTGGGAAGAGACCCAGTACTTC. This chain uses TRBV5-1 with TRBJ2-5; D remains ambiguous. With 3 bases removed from V and 3 bases from J, the gap between germline ends came to 12 bases. Germline lookup yields CDR1 SGHRS and CDR2 YFSETQ. The CDR3 has 14 amino acids.

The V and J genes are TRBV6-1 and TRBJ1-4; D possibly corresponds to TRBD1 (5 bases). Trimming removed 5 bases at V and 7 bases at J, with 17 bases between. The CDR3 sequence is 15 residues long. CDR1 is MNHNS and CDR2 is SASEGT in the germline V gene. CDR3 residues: CASSTLTEGFEKLFF. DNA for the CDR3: TGTGCCAGCAGTACCCTGACAGAAGGATTTGAAAAACTGTTTTTT.

The CDR3 protein is CASSPKRGGPRPLHF. As DNA, the CDR3 is TGTGCCAGCAGCCCTAAGCGAGGGGGCCCACGGCCCCTCCACTTT. The chain links TRBV7-9 to TRBJ1-6, with TRBD1 matching over 7 bases. CDR1 and CDR2 (germline): SEHNR, FQNEAQ (reference sequence). CDR3 length: 15 amino acids. With 5 bases clipped from V and 13 bases from J, the junction kept 14 bases outside the gene matches. Full variable domain (outside the CDR3, taken from reference TRBV7-9 and TRBJ1-6): DTGVSQNPRHKITKRGQNVTFRCDPISEHNRLYWYRQTLGQGPEFLTYFQNEAQLEKSRLLSDRFSAERPKGSFSTLEIQRTEQGDSAMYLCASSPKRGGPRPLHFGNGTRLTVT.

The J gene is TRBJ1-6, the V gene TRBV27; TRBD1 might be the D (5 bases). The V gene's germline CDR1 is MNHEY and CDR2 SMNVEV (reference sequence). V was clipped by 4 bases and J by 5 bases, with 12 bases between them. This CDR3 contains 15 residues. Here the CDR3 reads CASSYRGLNNSPLHF. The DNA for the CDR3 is TGTGCCAGCAGTTATAGGGGCTTAAATAATTCACCCCTCCACTTT.

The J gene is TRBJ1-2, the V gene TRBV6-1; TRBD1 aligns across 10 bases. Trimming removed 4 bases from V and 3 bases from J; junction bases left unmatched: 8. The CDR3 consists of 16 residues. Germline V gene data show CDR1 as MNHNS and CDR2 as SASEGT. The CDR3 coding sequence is TGTGCCAGCAGTGGCTGGACAGGGGGGATGCACTATGGCTACACCTTC. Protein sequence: CASSGWTGGMHYGYTF.

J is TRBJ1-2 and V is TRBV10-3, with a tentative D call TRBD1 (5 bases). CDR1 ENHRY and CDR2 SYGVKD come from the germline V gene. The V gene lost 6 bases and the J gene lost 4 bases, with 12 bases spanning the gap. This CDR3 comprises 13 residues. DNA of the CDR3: TGTGCCATCAGCCCTGGGACCCTCTATGGCTACACCTTC. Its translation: CAISPGTLYGYTF.

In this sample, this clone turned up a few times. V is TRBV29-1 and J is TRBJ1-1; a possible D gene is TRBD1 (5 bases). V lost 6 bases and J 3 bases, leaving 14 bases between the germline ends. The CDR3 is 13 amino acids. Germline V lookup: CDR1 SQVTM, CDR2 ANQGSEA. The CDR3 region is CSVRGALDTEAFF. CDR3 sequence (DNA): TGCAGCGTGAGAGGGGCACTGGACACTGAAGCTTTCTTT.

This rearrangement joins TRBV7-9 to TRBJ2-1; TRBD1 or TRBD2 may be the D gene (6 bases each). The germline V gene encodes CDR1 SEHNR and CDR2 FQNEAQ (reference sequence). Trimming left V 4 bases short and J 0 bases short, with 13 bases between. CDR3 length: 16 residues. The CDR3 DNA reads TGTGCCAGCAGCTCAATAGGGGGGAGCTCCTACAATGAGCAGTTCTTC. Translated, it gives CASSSIGGSSYNEQFF.

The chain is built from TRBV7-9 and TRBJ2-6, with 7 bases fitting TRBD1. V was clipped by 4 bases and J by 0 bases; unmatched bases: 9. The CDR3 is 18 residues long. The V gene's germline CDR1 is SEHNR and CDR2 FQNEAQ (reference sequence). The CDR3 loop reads CASSSRGQSVSGANVLTF. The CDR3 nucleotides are TGTGCCAGCAGCTCCCGGGGACAGTCTGTCTCTGGGGCCAACGTCCTGACTTTC. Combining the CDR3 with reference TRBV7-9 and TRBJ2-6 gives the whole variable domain DTGVSQNPRHKITKRGQNVTFRCDPISEHNRLYWYRQTLGQGPEFLTYFQNEAQLEKSRLLSDRFSAERPKGSFSTLEIQRTEQGDSAMYLCASSSRGQSVSGANVLTFGAGSRLTVL.

The CDR3 DNA follows: TGTGCCAGCAGCCCCAGGGAACTGGGGAGCACTGAAGCTTTCTTT. Amino acids: CASSPRELGSTEAFF. The V gene is TRBV9, the J gene TRBJ1-1; D is perhaps TRBD1 (5 bases). CDR1 is SGDLS, CDR2 YYNGEE, per germline. The CDR3 runs 15 residues. V was clipped by 4 bases and J by 4 bases, with 17 bases between them.

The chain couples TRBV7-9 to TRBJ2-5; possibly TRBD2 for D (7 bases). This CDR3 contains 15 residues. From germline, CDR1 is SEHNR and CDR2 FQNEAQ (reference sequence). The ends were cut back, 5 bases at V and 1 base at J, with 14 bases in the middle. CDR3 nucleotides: TGTGCCAGCAGCACCTCGGGGGGCCTCCAAGAGACCCAGTACTTC. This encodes CASSTSGGLQETQYF.

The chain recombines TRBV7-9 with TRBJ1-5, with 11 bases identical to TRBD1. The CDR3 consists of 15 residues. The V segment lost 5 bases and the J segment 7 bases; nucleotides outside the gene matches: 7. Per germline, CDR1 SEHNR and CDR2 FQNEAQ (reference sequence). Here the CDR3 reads CASSRTGGIEQPQHF. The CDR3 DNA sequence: TGTGCCAGCAGCCGGACAGGGGGCATAGAGCAGCCCCAGCATTTT.

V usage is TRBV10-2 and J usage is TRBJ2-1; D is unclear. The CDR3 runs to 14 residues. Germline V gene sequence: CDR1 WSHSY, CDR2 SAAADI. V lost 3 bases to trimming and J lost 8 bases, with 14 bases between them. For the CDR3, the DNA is TGCGCCAGCAGTGACCTTGGCTCCTTCGATGAGCAGTTCTTC. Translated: CASSDLGSFDEQFF.

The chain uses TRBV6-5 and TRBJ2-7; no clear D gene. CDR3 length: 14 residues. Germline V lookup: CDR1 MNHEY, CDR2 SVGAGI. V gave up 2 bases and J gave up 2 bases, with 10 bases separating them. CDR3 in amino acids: CASSYLDKTYEQYF. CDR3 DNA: TGTGCCAGCAGTTACCTAGACAAGACCTACGAGCAGTACTTC.

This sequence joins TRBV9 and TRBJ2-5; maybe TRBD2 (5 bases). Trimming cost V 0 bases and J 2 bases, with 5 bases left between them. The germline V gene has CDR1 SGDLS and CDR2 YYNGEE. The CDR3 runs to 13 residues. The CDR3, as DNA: TGTGCCAGCAGCGTAGCGGGGCAAGAGACCCAGTACTTC. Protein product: CASSVAGQETQYF.

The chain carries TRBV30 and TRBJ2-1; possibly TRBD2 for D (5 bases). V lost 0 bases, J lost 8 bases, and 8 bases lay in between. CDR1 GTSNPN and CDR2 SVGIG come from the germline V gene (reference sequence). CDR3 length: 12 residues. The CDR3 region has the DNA TGTGCCTGGAGTGTGGGGAGCGATGAGCAGTTCTTC. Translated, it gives CAWSVGSDEQFF.

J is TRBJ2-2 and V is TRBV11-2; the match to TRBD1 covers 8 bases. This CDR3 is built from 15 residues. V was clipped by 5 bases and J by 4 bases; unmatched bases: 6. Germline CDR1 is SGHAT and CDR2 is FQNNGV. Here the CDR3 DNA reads TGTGCCAGCAGCCCAGACAGGGGAAGCACCGGGGAGCTGTTTTTT. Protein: CASSPDRGSTGELFF.